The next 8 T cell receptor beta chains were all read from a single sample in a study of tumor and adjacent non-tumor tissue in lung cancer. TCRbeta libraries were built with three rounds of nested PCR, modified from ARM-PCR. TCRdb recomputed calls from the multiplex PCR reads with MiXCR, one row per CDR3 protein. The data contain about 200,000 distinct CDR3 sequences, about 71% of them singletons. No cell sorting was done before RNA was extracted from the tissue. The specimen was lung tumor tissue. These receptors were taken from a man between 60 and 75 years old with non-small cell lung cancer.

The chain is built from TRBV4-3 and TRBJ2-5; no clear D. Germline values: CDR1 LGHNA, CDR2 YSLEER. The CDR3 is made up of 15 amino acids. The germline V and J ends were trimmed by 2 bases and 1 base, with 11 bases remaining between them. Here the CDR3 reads CASSQRSGPQETQYF. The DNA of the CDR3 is TGCGCCAGCAGCCAAAGGTCGGGTCCCCAAGAGACCCAGTACTTC.

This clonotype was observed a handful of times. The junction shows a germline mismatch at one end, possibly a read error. CDR3 DNA sequence: TGCAGCGTTCGACTGGGGGCTAGCTATGGTTACACCTTC. Protein sequence: CSVRLGASYGYTF. The genes are TRBV29-1 and TRBJ1-2; possible D gene TRBD1, 6 bases. The germline V gene encodes CDR1 SQVTM and CDR2 ANQGSEA. The CDR3 has 13 residues.

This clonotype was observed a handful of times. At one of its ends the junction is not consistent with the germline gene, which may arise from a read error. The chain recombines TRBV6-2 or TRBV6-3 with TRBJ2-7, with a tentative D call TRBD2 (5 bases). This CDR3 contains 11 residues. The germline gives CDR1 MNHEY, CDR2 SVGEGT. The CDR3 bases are TGTGCCAGCAGCCAAGGCCCAGCGGAGAACTTC. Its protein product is CASSQGPAENF.

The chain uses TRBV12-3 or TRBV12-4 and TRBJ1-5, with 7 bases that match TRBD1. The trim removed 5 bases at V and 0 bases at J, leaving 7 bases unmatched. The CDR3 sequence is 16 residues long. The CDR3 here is CASSLGQAYSNQPQHF. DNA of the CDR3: TGTGCCAGCAGTCTTGGACAGGCTTATAGCAATCAGCCCCAGCATTTT.

CDR3 nucleotides: TGCAGTGCTAGAGAACTGGGAGTGGAGAACACTGAAGCTTTCTTT. Its protein product is CSARELGVENTEAFF. The chain recombines TRBV20-1 with TRBJ1-1; no reliable D call. V lost 0 bases and J lost 1, with 12 bases in between. From germline, CDR1 is DFQATT and CDR2 SNEGSKA (reference sequence). The CDR3 is 15 residues long.

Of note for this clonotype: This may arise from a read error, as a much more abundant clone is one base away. CDR3 nucleotide sequence: TGTACCAGCAGGCGACCCATACAGGGAAACTATGGCTACACCTTC. As protein: CTSRRPIQGNYGYTF. This rearrangement joins TRBV6-5 to TRBJ1-2; TRBD1 might be the D (6 bases). Germline CDR1 and CDR2: MNHEY and SVGAGI. This CDR3 contains 15 residues.

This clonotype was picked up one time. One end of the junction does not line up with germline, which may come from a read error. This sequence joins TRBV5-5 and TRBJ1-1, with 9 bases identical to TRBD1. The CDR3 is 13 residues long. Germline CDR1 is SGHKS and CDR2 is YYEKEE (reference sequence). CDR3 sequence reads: CPSSLDRGTEAFF. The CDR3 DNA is TGTCCCAGCAGCCTCGACAGGGGGACTGAAGCTTTCTTT.

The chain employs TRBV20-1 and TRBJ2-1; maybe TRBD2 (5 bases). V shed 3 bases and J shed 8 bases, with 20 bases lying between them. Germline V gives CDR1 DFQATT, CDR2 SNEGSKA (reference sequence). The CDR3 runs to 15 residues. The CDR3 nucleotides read TGCAGTGCTAGTTCGCTAACGGGAATTTCCGATGAGCAGTTCTTC. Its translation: CSASSLTGISDEQFF.